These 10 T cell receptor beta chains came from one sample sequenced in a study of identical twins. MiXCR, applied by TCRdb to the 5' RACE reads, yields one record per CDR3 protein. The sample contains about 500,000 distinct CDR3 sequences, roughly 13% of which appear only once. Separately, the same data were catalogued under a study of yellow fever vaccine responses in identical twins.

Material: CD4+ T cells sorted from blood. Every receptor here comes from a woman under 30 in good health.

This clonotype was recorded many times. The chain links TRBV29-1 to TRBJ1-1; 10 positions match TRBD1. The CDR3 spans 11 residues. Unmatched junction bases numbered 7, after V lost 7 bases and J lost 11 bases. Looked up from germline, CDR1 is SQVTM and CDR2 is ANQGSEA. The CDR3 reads CSGRQGAIAFF. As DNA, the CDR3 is TGCAGCGGGCGACAGGGGGCTATCGCTTTCTTT.

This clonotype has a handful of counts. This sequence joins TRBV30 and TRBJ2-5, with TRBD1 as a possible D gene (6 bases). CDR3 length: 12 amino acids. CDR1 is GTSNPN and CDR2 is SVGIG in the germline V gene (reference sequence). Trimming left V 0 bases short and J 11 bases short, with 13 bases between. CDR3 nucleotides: TGTGCCTGGAGTGTACTGGGGACAAGGCAGTACTTC. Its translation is CAWSVLGTRQYF. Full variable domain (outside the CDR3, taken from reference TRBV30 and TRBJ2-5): SQTIHQWPATLVQPVGSPLSLECTVEGTSNPNLYWYRQAAGRGLQLLFYSVGIGQISSEVPQNLSASRPQDRQFILSSKKLLLSDSGFYLCAWSVLGTRQYFGPGTRLLVL.

The CDR3 nucleotides are TGTGCCAGCAGCCAAAACCAACTAGCCCCCTACAATGAGCAGTTCTTC. It yields the protein CASSQNQLAPYNEQFF. The rearrangement joins TRBV3-1 to TRBJ2-1, with D tentatively TRBD2 (6 bases). Germline CDR1 is LGHDT and CDR2 is YNNKEL (reference sequence). The CDR3 runs to 16 residues. The V end lost 2 bases, the J end lost 2 bases, and 13 bases lay between the germline ends.

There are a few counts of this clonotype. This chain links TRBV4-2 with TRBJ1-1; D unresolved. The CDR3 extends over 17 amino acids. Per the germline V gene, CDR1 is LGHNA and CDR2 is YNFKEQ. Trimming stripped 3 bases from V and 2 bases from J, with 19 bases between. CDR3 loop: CASSHLGQLGDNTEAFF. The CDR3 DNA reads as TGTGCCAGCAGCCATTTGGGCCAACTTGGGGATAACACTGAAGCTTTCTTT.

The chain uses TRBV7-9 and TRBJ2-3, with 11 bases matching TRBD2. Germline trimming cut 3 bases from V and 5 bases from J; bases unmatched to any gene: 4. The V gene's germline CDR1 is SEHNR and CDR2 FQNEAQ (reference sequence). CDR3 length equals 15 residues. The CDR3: CASSFLAGGGDTQYF. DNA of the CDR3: TGTGCCAGCAGCTTTCTAGCGGGAGGAGGAGATACGCAGTATTTT.

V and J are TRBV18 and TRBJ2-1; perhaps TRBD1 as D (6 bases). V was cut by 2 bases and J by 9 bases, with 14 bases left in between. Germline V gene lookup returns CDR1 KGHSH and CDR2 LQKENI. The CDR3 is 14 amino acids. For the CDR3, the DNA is TGTGCCAGCTCACCAAATAATGAAGGGGGTGAGCAGTTCTTC. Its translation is CASSPNNEGGEQFF.

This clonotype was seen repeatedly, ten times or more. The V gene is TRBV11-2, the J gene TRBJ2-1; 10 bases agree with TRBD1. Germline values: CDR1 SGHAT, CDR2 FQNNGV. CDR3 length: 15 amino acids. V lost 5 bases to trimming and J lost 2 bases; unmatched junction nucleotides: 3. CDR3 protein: CASSPGTGAYNEQFF. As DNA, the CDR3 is TGTGCCAGCAGCCCCGGGACAGGGGCCTACAATGAGCAGTTCTTC.

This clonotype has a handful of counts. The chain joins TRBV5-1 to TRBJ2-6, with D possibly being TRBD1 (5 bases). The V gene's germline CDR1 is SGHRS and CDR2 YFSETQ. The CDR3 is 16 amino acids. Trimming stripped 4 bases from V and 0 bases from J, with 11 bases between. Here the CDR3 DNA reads TGCGCCAGCAGCGCGAGGCAGGGCTCTGGGGCCAACGTCCTGACTTTC. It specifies CASSARQGSGANVLTF.

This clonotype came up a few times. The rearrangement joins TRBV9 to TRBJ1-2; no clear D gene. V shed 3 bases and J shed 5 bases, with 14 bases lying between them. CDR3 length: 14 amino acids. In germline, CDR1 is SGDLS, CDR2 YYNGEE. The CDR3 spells CASSAVANPYGYTF. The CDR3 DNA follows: TGTGCCAGCAGCGCAGTAGCAAACCCGTATGGCTACACCTTC.

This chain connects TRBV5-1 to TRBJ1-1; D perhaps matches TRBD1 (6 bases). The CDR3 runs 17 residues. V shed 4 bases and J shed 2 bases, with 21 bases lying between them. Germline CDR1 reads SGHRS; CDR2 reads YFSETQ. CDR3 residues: CASSHYKTGTSNTEAFF. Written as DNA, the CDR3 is TGCGCCAGCAGCCACTACAAAACCGGGACAAGTAACACTGAAGCTTTCTTT.